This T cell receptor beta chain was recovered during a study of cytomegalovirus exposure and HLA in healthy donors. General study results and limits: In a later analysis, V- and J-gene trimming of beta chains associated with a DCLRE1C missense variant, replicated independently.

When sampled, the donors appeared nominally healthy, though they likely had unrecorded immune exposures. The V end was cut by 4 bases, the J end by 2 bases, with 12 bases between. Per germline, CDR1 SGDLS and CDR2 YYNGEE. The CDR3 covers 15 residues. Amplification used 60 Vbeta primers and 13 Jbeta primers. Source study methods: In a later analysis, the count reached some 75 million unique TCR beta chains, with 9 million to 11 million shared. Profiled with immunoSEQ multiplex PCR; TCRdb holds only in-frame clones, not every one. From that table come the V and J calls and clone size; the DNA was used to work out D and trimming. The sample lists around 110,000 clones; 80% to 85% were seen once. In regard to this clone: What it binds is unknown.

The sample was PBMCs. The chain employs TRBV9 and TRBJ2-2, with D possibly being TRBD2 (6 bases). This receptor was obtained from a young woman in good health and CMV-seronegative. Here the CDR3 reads CASSTRGLNTGELFF. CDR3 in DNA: TGTGCCAGCAGCACCCGGGGACTTAACACCGGGGAGCTGTTTTTT. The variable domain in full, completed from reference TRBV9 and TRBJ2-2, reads DSGVTQTPKHLITATGQRVTLRCSPRSGDLSVYWYQQSLDQGLQFLIQYYNGEERAKGNILERFSAQQFPDLHSELNLSSLELGDSALYFCASSTRGLNTGELFFGEGSRLTVL.